The source of this T cell receptor beta chain is a study of memory CD4+ T cells and cytomegalovirus serostatus. Study observations and caveats: A US-trained random forest predicted CMV serostatus with median AUC around 0.91. The CMV-associated TCR signature appears largely within the CD4+ memory repertoire. About 40% of the roughly 160 known CMV-associated TCRbeta sequences appeared in CD4+ memory.

Worth noting for this clone: Its antigen is still unknown.

Single viable CD3+CD4+CD8-CD45RO+ cells were sorted as the memory CD4+ T cells. Assay used: immunoSEQ multiplex PCR; TCRdb lists only in-frame clones, some missing. Of about 59,000 clones in the sample, approximately 78% were seen once. V lost 4 bases and J lost 1, with 9 bases in between. The CDR3 is 14 residues long. Germline V lookup: CDR1 SGHTA, CDR2 FQGTGA. Sequenced input: memory CD4+ T cells from blood. This receptor was taken from an adult in good health and CMV-seronegative. The chain has TRBV7-3 and TRBJ2-3; D not certain. For the CDR3, the DNA is TGTGCCAGCAGCTCAACAGTCGGCACAGATACGCAGTATTTT. It specifies CASSSTVGTDTQYF.